One and the same sample provided the 28 T cell receptor beta chains below, sequenced in a study of T cells after somatic rescue of genetic block (dated by TCRdb to 2020 to 2021). Library prep was done by the immunoSEQ multiplex PCR assay. TCRdb mirrors the immuneACCESS table, restricted to in-frame sequences. Some clones are absent from its copies; in checked studies, under half trace to an unresolved V gene, and the reason for the others is unknown. The sample table holds 110,000 or so clones, of which about 90% were seen once. The ten largest clones represent 1.4% of the sample. The material sequenced was peripheral blood mononuclear cells (PBMCs). These receptors came from a woman aged 18-29 years.

The chain has TRBV9 and TRBJ1-2; perhaps TRBD1 as D (6 bases). Germline V lookup: CDR1 SGDLS, CDR2 YYNGEE. The CDR3 is 11 residues long. Trimming left V 6 bases short and J 6 bases short, with 9 bases between. CDR3 in DNA: TGTGCCAGCACAGGGGAAGATGGCTACACCTTC. The encoded protein is CASTGEDGYTF. Drawing the rest from reference TRBV9 and TRBJ1-2, the complete variable domain is DSGVTQTPKHLITATGQRVTLRCSPRSGDLSVYWYQQSLDQGLQFLIQYYNGEERAKGNILERFSAQQFPDLHSELNLSSLELGDSALYFCASTGEDGYTFGSGTRLTVV.

The chain combines TRBV2 with TRBJ2-7; 7 bases line up with TRBD1. This CDR3 is 13 amino acids long. V shed 7 bases, J shed 3 bases, and the junction held 6 bases outside the gene matches. Germline V CDR1 and CDR2: SNHLY, FYNNEI. CDR3 DNA sequence: TGTGCCAGCACCCGGGACAGAAACTACGAGCAGTACTTC. Its protein is CASTRDRNYEQYF.

The rearrangement links TRBV10-3 to TRBJ1-1; unclear D gene. CDR3 size: 12 residues. CDR1 is ENHRY, CDR2 SYGVKD, per germline. Trimming pared 1 base from V and 5 bases from J, leaving 5 bases between. This chain's CDR3 is CAISELGTEAFF. CDR3 bases: TGTGCCATCAGTGAGTTGGGTACTGAAGCTTTCTTT.

V gene TRBV6-5 combines with J gene TRBJ1-5; 7 positions agree with TRBD1. Germline CDR1 and CDR2: MNHEY and SVGAGI. The CDR3 loop spans 14 amino acids. The junction had 5 bases not matched to a gene; V was cut back by 6 bases and J by 3 bases. The CDR3 loop is CASRQGQYNQPQHF. CDR3 coding DNA: TGTGCCAGCAGACAGGGACAGTACAATCAGCCCCAGCATTTT.

The chain carries TRBV4-3 and TRBJ1-5; D is unclear. Germline CDR1 is LGHNA and CDR2 is YSLEER. The CDR3 is made up of 19 amino acids. The V and J ends lost 0 bases and 7 bases respectively, with 25 bases between them. CDR3 coding DNA: TGCGCCAGCAGCCAAGATAGGAGTTTAGGAATGGGGAACGGACAGCCCCAGCATTTT. Residues: CASSQDRSLGMGNGQPQHF.

Points on this clone: No DNA is shown, since the ends of the CDR3 on it are uncertain; the CDR3 is the one TCRdb lists. The chain joins TRBV21-1 to TRBJ2-7. TRBV21-1 is a listed pseudogene. The CDR3 spans 17 amino acids, including both terminal residues. CDR3 loop: CASSKVGVGTVSYEQYF.

This rearrangement joins TRBV2 to TRBJ2-1, with 8 bases fitting TRBD2. The CDR3 sequence is 15 residues long. J lost 6 bases, V lost 2 bases, and 6 bases had no gene match. Germline lookup yields CDR1 SNHLY and CDR2 FYNNEI. CDR3 residues: CASSESAGGGNEQFF. The CDR3 DNA reads TGTGCCAGCAGTGAAAGTGCGGGGGGAGGCAATGAGCAGTTCTTC.

The rearrangement uses TRBV5-6 and TRBJ1-1; 8 bases match TRBD1. This CDR3 has 14 amino acids. V was pared by 3 bases and J by 9 bases, with 10 bases of the junction left unmatched. CDR1 is SGHDT and CDR2 is YYEEEE in the germline V gene. Written as DNA, the CDR3 is TGTGCCAGCAGCTCCACGGACTGGGACAGGCAAGCTTTCTTT. It encodes CASSSTDWDRQAFF.

The chain combines TRBV19 with TRBJ1-5, with D unclear. Germline CDR1 reads LNHDA; CDR2 reads SQIVND (reference sequence). The CDR3 has 17 amino acids. V lost 7 bases, J lost 3 bases, and 22 bases lay in between. CDR3 DNA sequence: TGTGCCAGTACCCCCGTTGACATGGACCAGAACAATCAGCCCCAGCATTTT. Protein product: CASTPVDMDQNNQPQHF.

The V and J genes are TRBV6-6 and TRBJ2-5; tentative D call: TRBD1 (6 bases). Germline values: CDR1 MNHNY, CDR2 SVGAGI (reference sequence). The CDR3 spans 14 residues. Trimming pared 2 bases from V and 5 bases from J, leaving 12 bases between. In nucleotides, the CDR3 is TGTGCCAGCAGTTACCTCACAGGGCTGGAGACCCAGTACTTC. It specifies CASSYLTGLETQYF.

V and J are TRBV4-2 and TRBJ1-1, with 9 nucleotides matching TRBD1. The CDR3 spans 17 residues. Germline-derived CDR1 and CDR2 are LGHNA and YNFKEQ. V was clipped by 4 bases and J by 6 bases; unmatched bases: 15. CDR3 bases: TGTGCCAGCAGCCTTACTGCTGGACAGGGGAGGGATGCTGAAGCTTTCTTT. Translated, it gives CASSLTAGQGRDAEAFF.

This chain joins TRBV11-2 and TRBJ2-5; TRBD1 matches 11 bases. V shed 5 bases, J shed 2 bases, and the junction held 4 bases outside the gene matches. The CDR3 contains 15 residues. From germline, CDR1 is SGHAT and CDR2 FQNNGV. CDR3 sequence reads: CASSPGQGGQETQYF. CDR3 DNA sequence: TGTGCCAGCAGCCCGGGACAGGGGGGACAAGAGACCCAGTACTTC.

The chain uses TRBV4-3 and TRBJ2-5, with D maybe TRBD2 (5 bases). The CDR3 runs to 14 residues. Germline loops: CDR1 LGHNA, CDR2 YSLEER. The V end lost 1 base, the J end lost 5 bases, and 11 bases lay between the germline ends. CDR3 amino acids: CASSQGLARETQYF. The CDR3, as DNA: TGCGCCAGCAGCCAAGGCCTAGCTAGGGAGACCCAGTACTTC.

The rearrangement uses TRBV7-9 and TRBJ2-7; 7 bases are a match to TRBD1. The trim removed 4 bases at V and 3 bases at J, leaving 6 bases unmatched. The CDR3 contains 14 residues. Germline V CDR1 and CDR2: SEHNR, FQNEAQ (reference sequence). The CDR3 DNA reads TGTGCCAGCAGCTCACCACAGGGGTTCTACGAGCAGTACTTC. It translates to CASSSPQGFYEQYF.

This chain links TRBV27 with TRBJ1-5, with no clear D. Germline values: CDR1 MNHEY, CDR2 SMNVEV (reference sequence). V lost 1 base and J lost 1, with 5 bases in between. The CDR3 covers 14 residues. Written as DNA, the CDR3 is TGTGCCAGCAGTTTATTTCCCAGCAATCAGCCCCAGCATTTT. It translates to CASSLFPSNQPQHF.

This chain links TRBV11-2 with TRBJ1-2; tentatively, D is TRBD1 (5 bases). The CDR3 loop spans 13 amino acids. The V end lost 0 bases, the J end lost 9 bases, and 11 bases lay between the germline ends. Per the germline V gene, CDR1 is SGHAT and CDR2 is FQNNGV. The CDR3 DNA reads as TGTGCCAGCAGCTTAGACCCGGAGGGGAGCTACACCTTC. Translated, it gives CASSLDPEGSYTF.

V is TRBV27 and J is TRBJ2-2; 8 nucleotides align to TRBD1. Germline V CDR1 and CDR2: MNHEY, SMNVEV (reference sequence). With 3 bases clipped from V and 7 bases from J, the junction kept 4 bases outside the gene matches. The length of the CDR3 is 14 residues. CDR3 DNA sequence: TGTGCCAGCAGTTTCAGACAGGGGATCGGGGAGCTGTTTTTT. It is translated as CASSFRQGIGELFF.

The V and J genes are TRBV18 and TRBJ2-7; 7 nucleotides line up with TRBD1. Germline-derived CDR1 and CDR2 are KGHSH and LQKENI. V was pared by 3 bases and J by 2 bases, with 4 bases of the junction left unmatched. The CDR3 loop spans 14 amino acids. The CDR3 nucleotides read TGTGCCAGCTCACCCGGACAGGAAACCTACGAGCAGTACTTC. This translates into CASSPGQETYEQYF.

This chain links TRBV30 with TRBJ2-1; D not resolved. The germline V and J ends were trimmed by 0 bases and 7 bases, with 7 bases remaining between them. CDR1 and CDR2 from the germline V gene are GTSNPN and SVGIG (reference sequence). This CDR3 spans 12 amino acids. The DNA for the CDR3 is TGTGCCTGGAGTGTTTTAGGGAATGAGCAGTTCTTC. Translating it yields CAWSVLGNEQFF.

This clone was observed once. This chain links TRBV6-5 with TRBJ2-7; D remains unclear. The CDR3 has 13 residues. Trimming removed 8 bases at V and 3 bases at J, with 14 bases between. CDR1 is MNHEY and CDR2 is SVGAGI in the germline V gene. CDR3 DNA sequence: TGTGCCAGCTGCCCTGGGGATTTCTACGAGCAGTACTTC. This gives the protein CASCPGDFYEQYF.

The chain combines TRBV5-5 with TRBJ1-1; D may be TRBD1 (5 bases). Trimming removed 6 bases at V and 8 bases at J, with 17 bases between. CDR1 and CDR2 (germline): SGHKS, YYEKEE (reference sequence). CDR3 length equals 13 residues. As DNA, the CDR3 is TGTGCCAGCACCATGACGCCCCCAGGGGAAGCTTTCTTT. Amino acids: CASTMTPPGEAFF.

V gene TRBV29-1 combines with J gene TRBJ2-1; 9 bases match TRBD2. Per the germline V gene, CDR1 is SQVTM and CDR2 is ANQGSEA. The CDR3 is 17 amino acids. V gave up 1 base and J gave up 4 bases; unmatched junction bases: 11. In nucleotides, the CDR3 is TGCAGCGTTGAAGGCTCCTTTAGCGGGGGCCAATACAATGAGCAGTTCTTC. Protein: CSVEGSFSGGQYNEQFF.

The rearrangement joins TRBV15 to TRBJ2-7; 9 nucleotides match TRBD1. Germline V lookup: CDR1 LNHNV, CDR2 YYDKDF (reference sequence). The V gene end was trimmed by 5 bases and the J gene end by 4 bases; junction bases not matched to a gene: 9. The CDR3 contains 15 residues. The CDR3 nucleotides read TGTGCCACCAGCCTGGCTGCGGGACAGGGATACGAGCAGTACTTC. It encodes CATSLAAGQGYEQYF.

The rearrangement links TRBV29-1 to TRBJ1-1; D perhaps matches TRBD1 (6 bases). Trimming cost V 6 bases and J 1 base, with 12 bases left between them. Germline V gene data show CDR1 as SQVTM and CDR2 as ANQGSEA. This CDR3 is built from 13 residues. CDR3 nucleotide sequence: TGCAGCGTATCTAGGGGGACGAACACTGAAGCTTTCTTT. Protein: CSVSRGTNTEAFF.

The chain links TRBV27 to TRBJ2-1, with TRBD2 matching 11 bases. CDR3 size: 15 residues. Germline CDR1 reads MNHEY; CDR2 reads SMNVEV (reference sequence). V dropped 6 bases and J dropped 4; count of bases not matched to a gene: 5. This CDR3 reads CASSFSGGAYNEQFF. The DNA for the CDR3 is TGTGCCAGCAGCTTTAGCGGGGGGGCTTACAATGAGCAGTTCTTC.

This clone showed up just a few times. The J gene is TRBJ2-2, the V gene TRBV2; D is ambiguous. The germline V gene has CDR1 SNHLY and CDR2 FYNNEI. This CDR3 spans 13 amino acids. V was trimmed by 2 bases and J by 6 bases, leaving 7 bases between them. The DNA of the CDR3 is TGTGCCAGCAGTGAACGGACCGCCGGGGAGCTGTTTTTT. This gives the protein CASSERTAGELFF.

The chain uses TRBV7-9 and TRBJ1-3; D might be TRBD1 (5 bases). The germline CDR1 and CDR2 sequences are SEHNR and FQNEAQ (reference sequence). The CDR3 extends over 13 amino acids. V shed 5 bases and J shed 0 bases, with 5 bases lying between them. CDR3 protein: CASSQGSGNTIYF. The CDR3 nucleotides read TGTGCCAGCAGCCAGGGCTCTGGAAACACCATATATTTT.

The table lists this clone with a few counts. The V and J genes are TRBV9 and TRBJ2-1; D possibly matches TRBD1 or TRBD2 (6 bases each). V gave up 5 bases and J gave up 9 bases, with 12 bases separating them. The CDR3 covers 12 residues. Germline assignment: CDR1 SGDLS and CDR2 YYNGEE. DNA of the CDR3: TGTGCCAGCAGTCCCGGGGGCCGTGAGCAGTTCTTC. This translates into CASSPGGREQFF. Combining the CDR3 with reference TRBV9 and TRBJ2-1 gives the whole variable domain DSGVTQTPKHLITATGQRVTLRCSPRSGDLSVYWYQQSLDQGLQFLIQYYNGEERAKGNILERFSAQQFPDLHSELNLSSLELGDSALYFCASSPGGREQFFGPGTRLTVL.